Each of the 15 T cell receptor beta chains below was sequenced from the same sample in a study of neurological immune-mediated disorders. TCRdb redid the calling of the 5' RACE reads with MiXCR, one entry per CDR3 protein. The data show 95,000 to 150,000 distinct CDR3 sequences, with roughly 3.2% seen just once and about 1.2% held by the top ten. Sample: PBMCs. All receptors come from a woman in her 30s with multiple sclerosis.

There are many counts of this clonotype. The V gene is TRBV6-1, the J gene TRBJ2-7; 10 bases map to TRBD1. With V trimmed by 11 bases and J by 2 bases, 6 bases remained unmatched. Germline V gene lookup returns CDR1 MNHNS and CDR2 SASEGT. This CDR3 spans 13 amino acids. The CDR3 protein is CAARDRGTYEQYF. For the CDR3, the DNA is TGTGCCGCGCGGGACAGGGGCACCTACGAGCAGTACTTC.

This clonotype was detected ten times or more. J is TRBJ2-1 and V is TRBV12-3 or TRBV12-4; 8 nucleotides line up with TRBD2. Trimming cost V 3 bases and J 2 bases; bases outside gene matches: 3. This CDR3 region has 15 residues. CDR3 region: CASSFGGGPYNEQFF. The CDR3, as DNA: TGTGCCAGCAGTTTCGGGGGGGGACCCTACAATGAGCAGTTCTTC.

This clonotype appeared many times. The chain joins TRBV5-1 to TRBJ1-3; no clear D. V dropped 0 bases and J dropped 0 bases, with 7 bases sitting between them. Germline V gives CDR1 SGHRS, CDR2 YFSETQ. The CDR3 consists of 15 residues. CDR3 nucleotides: TGCGCCAGCAGCTTGGAAGCCAGCTCTGGAAACACCATATATTTT. This translates into CASSLEASSGNTIYF.

This clonotype was seen a few times. The chain uses TRBV15 and TRBJ2-2; 12 bases map to TRBD2. The CDR3 extends over 17 amino acids. Germline CDR1 reads LNHNV; CDR2 reads YYDKDF (reference sequence). Unmatched junction bases numbered 6, after V lost 1 base and J lost 6 bases. CDR3 protein: CATSRVPLAGGPGELFF. In nucleotides, the CDR3 is TGTGCCACCAGCAGAGTGCCTCTAGCGGGGGGGCCCGGGGAGCTGTTTTTT.

This clonotype was detected many times. V gene TRBV6-5 combines with J gene TRBJ2-7; D may be TRBD2 (7 bases). The CDR3 has 14 amino acids. V lost 4 bases and J 3 bases, leaving 13 bases between the germline ends. Germline V lookup: CDR1 MNHEY, CDR2 SVGAGI. The CDR3 region is CASSWGGGDYEQYF. The CDR3 DNA reads TGTGCCAGCAGTTGGGGCGGGGGCGACTACGAGCAGTACTTC.

This clonotype was counted only a few times. A much larger clone differs by one base, so this may be a read error. The J gene is TRBJ1-1, the V gene TRBV7-9; D is ambiguous. Trimming removed 5 bases from V and 4 bases from J, with 14 bases in between. Germline lookup yields CDR1 SEHNR and CDR2 FQNEAQ (reference sequence). The CDR3 length is 14 residues. DNA for the CDR3: TGTGCCAGCAGCAAGGGAAAGGGCTTCACTGAAGCTTTCTTT. It translates to CASSKGKGFTEAFF.

This clonotype has more than one count but fewer than ten. This chain connects TRBV7-9 to TRBJ2-3, with D unresolved. V was clipped by 4 bases and J by 8 bases, with 7 bases between them. CDR1 SEHNR and CDR2 FQNEAQ come from the germline V gene (reference sequence). The CDR3 has 11 amino acids. Here the CDR3 reads CASSSPGTQYF. CDR3 nucleotide sequence: TGTGCCAGCAGCTCCCCGGGTACGCAGTATTTT.

This clonotype showed up many times. The rearrangement links TRBV4-1 to TRBJ1-1; 8 bases are shared with TRBD1. V gave up 3 bases and J gave up 6 bases; unmatched junction bases: 18. The germline gives CDR1 MGHRA, CDR2 YSYEKL. The CDR3 is made up of 18 amino acids. The chain's CDR3 is CASSQRGIRGRENAEAFF. The DNA of the CDR3 is TGCGCCAGCAGCCAGAGGGGGATCAGGGGGCGGGAAAATGCTGAAGCTTTCTTT.

The sample holds a few counts of this clonotype. A much larger clone differs by one base, so this may be a read error. In this CDR3 the conserved last residue, phenylalanine or tryptophan, is missing, so a read error is likely. CDR3: CSARELAGYEQYC. The CDR3 DNA sequence: TGCAGTGCTAGAGAACTAGCGGGATACGAGCAGTACTGC. The V and J genes are TRBV20-1 and TRBJ2-7; 10 nucleotides align to TRBD2. CDR3 length: 13 residues. From germline, CDR1 is DFQATT and CDR2 SNEGSKA (reference sequence). Losses at the gene ends were 0 bases for V and 4 bases for J; bases not matched to a gene: 0.

This clonotype was detected ten times or more. In DNA, the CDR3 is TGTGCCAGTAGGCTCAAACCGACAGATAGCAATCAGCCCCAGCATTTT. It codes for CASRLKPTDSNQPQHF. The chain employs TRBV19 and TRBJ1-5; maybe TRBD1 (5 bases). Trimming shortened V by 6 bases and J by 0 bases, and 15 bases separated the two germline ends. In germline, CDR1 is LNHDA, CDR2 SQIVND (reference sequence). This CDR3 comprises 16 residues.

This clonotype was found a few times. Possible read error: a much larger clone is one base away. The conserved closing phenylalanine or tryptophan is absent in this CDR3, likely reflecting a read error. The chain couples TRBV15 to TRBJ1-2; D possibly corresponds to TRBD1 (5 bases). V was cut by 5 bases and J by 11 bases, with 21 bases left in between. The CDR3 runs 14 residues. CDR1 and CDR2 from the germline V gene are LNHNV and YYDKDF (reference sequence). CDR3 in amino acids: CATSPQRQGQSYTV. The CDR3 region has the DNA TGTGCCACCAGCCCTCAGCGGCAGGGCCAATCTTACACCGTC.

Ten or more counts support this clonotype. The gene calls are TRBV7-2 and TRBJ2-1, with 9 positions matching TRBD1. CDR3 size: 17 residues. J lost 6 bases, V lost 1 base, and 10 bases had no gene match. In germline, CDR1 is SGHTA, CDR2 FQGNSA. The CDR3 DNA sequence: TGTGCCAGCAGCTTAGTGGGCACAGGGGGCGGAGGCAATGAGCAGTTCTTC. Translated: CASSLVGTGGGGNEQFF.

This clonotype was seen repeatedly, ten times or more. J is TRBJ2-2 and V is TRBV29-1, with D possibly TRBD1 on 5 matching bases. V dropped 5 bases and J dropped 1 base, with 14 bases sitting between them. This CDR3 spans 15 amino acids. Germline V gene sequence: CDR1 SQVTM, CDR2 ANQGSEA. CDR3 loop: CSVLPFDRNTGELFF. DNA for the CDR3: TGCAGCGTTCTCCCTTTCGACAGGAACACCGGGGAGCTGTTTTTT.

This clonotype was seen at least ten times. This rearrangement joins TRBV10-3 to TRBJ1-2; 7 positions match TRBD1. Germline CDR1 ENHRY, CDR2 SYGVKD. The V and J ends lost 4 bases and 3 bases, in that order; junction bases with no gene match: 8. The CDR3 covers 15 residues. This CDR3 is CAISGNTGEDYGYTF. DNA for the CDR3: TGTGCCATCAGTGGGAACACAGGGGAGGACTATGGCTACACCTTC.

In its sample, this clonotype was seen many times. J is TRBJ1-1 and V is TRBV12-3 or TRBV12-4; 8 positions match TRBD1. Unmatched junction bases numbered 14, after V lost 5 bases and J lost 3 bases. This CDR3 is built from 17 residues. The CDR3 loop reads CASSVQGARRVDTEAFF. The CDR3 coding sequence is TGTGCCAGCAGTGTCCAGGGGGCGCGACGTGTGGACACTGAAGCTTTCTTT.